This TCR beta chain was captured in a study of T cells in Graves' hyperthyroidism and ophthalmopathy. Ahead of any ophthalmopathy symptoms, the blood sample was obtained at the first diagnosis of hyperthyroidism. Ten or more counts support this clonotype. What it recognizes is unknown. The CDR3 sequence is 15 residues long. V was trimmed by 3 bases and J by 4 bases, leaving 15 bases between them. Authors of the study amplified TCR beta CDR3 regions from RNA transcripts. A first-round RT-PCR of the TCR CDR3 used the HTBI primer set. Via MiXCR, TCRdb re-called the multiplex PCR reads, giving one row per CDR3 protein. The profile shows 550,000 to 850,000 distinct CDR3 sequences, around a sixth of them singletons. Notes on the study in general: Ophthalmopathy stood apart from stable hyperthyroidism in a 13 V-J model.

Sequencing used blood. The chain uses TRBV12-3 or TRBV12-4 and TRBJ2-5; TRBD1 is a possible D gene (5 bases). The receptor's source is a woman aged 50 to 60 with Graves' hyperthyroidism that later progressed to Graves' ophthalmopathy. As DNA, the CDR3 is TGTGCCAGCAGTTTTAGGGGAAGGAGCCCAGAGACCCAGTACTTC. Translated, it gives CASSFRGRSPETQYF.